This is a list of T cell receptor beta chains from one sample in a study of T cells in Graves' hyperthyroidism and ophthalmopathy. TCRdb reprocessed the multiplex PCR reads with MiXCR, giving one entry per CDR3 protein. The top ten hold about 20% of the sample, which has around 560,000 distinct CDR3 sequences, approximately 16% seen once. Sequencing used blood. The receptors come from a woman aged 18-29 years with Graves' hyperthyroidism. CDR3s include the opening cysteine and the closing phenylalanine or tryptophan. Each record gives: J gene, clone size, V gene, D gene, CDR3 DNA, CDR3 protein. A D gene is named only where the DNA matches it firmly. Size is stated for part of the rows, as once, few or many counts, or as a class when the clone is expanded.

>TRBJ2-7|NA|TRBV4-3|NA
TGCGCCAGCAGCCAAGATATCCAGGGGTTTTTGTCCGAGCAGTACTTC
CASSQDIQGFLSEQYF
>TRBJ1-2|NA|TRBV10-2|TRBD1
TGCGCCAGCAGTGCGGACAGGACTTATGGCTACACCTTC
CASSADRTYGYTF
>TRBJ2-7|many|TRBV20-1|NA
TGCAGTGCTAGAGATCTCCAGAGCTCCTACGAGCAGTACTTC
CSARDLQSSYEQYF
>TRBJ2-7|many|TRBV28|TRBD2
TGTGCCAGCAGATTGCTAGCGGGAGCGAGGGAGCAGTACTTC
CASRLLAGAREQYF
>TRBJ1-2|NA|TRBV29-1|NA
TGCAGCGTTGACCACAACTATGGCTACACCTTC
CSVDHNYGYTF
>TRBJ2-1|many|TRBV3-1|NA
TGTGCCAGCAGAAGAAGCTCCTACAATGAGCAGTTCTTC
CASRRSSYNEQFF
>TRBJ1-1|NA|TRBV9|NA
TGTGCCAGCAGCCCCACTTGGGGATCCAACACTGAAGCTTTCTTT
CASSPTWGSNTEAFF
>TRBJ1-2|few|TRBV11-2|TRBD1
TGTGCCAGCAGCTTATATGGGACAGGGACCAGTATTAACTATGGCTACACCTTC
CASSLYGTGTSINYGYTF
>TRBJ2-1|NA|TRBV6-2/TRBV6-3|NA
TGTGCCAGCAGTCGACACAACCCGGGCGTGCATGAGCAGTTCTTC
CASSRHNPGVHEQFF
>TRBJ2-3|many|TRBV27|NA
TGTGCCAGCAGTTTATCCCGTCAGAGCACAGATACGCAGTATTTT
CASSLSRQSTDTQYF
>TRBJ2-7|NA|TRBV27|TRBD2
TGTGCCAGCAGCAAAGCGGGAGGAGTTTACGAGCAGTACTTC
CASSKAGGVYEQYF
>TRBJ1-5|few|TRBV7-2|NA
TGTGCCAGCAGCTTACGGGGATTCGGCCAGCCCCAGCATTTT
CASSLRGFGQPQHF
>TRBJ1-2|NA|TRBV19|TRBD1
TGTGCCAGTAGTACCTCGACAGGGGGCTATGGCTACACCTTC
CASSTSTGGYGYTF
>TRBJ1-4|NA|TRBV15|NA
TGTGCCACCAGCAGTGGGAGTAATGAAAAACTGTTTTTT
CATSSGSNEKLFF
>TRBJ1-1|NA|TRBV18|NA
TGTGCCAGCTCACCAGGGGGGGAGGCCGTTAGCGTGGCTGAAGCTTTCTTT
CASSPGGEAVSVAEAFF
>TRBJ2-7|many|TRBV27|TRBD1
TGTGCCAGCAGTTCTGGGACAGGGGACGAGCAGTACTTC
CASSSGTGDEQYF
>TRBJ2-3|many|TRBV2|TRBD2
TGTGCCAGCAGTGAAGCGGGACTAGCGGGTTACACAGATACGCAGTATTTT
CASSEAGLAGYTDTQYF
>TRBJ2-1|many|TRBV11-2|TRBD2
TGTGCCAGCAGCGCAAGACTAGCTCCCAATGAGCAGTTCTTC
CASSARLAPNEQFF
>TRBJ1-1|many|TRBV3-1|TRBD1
TGTGCCAGCAGCCAAGATGCTGGACAGGGGGAGTTGGGCACTGAAGCTTTCTTT
CASSQDAGQGELGTEAFF
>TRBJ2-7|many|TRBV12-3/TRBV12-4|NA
TGTGCCAGCAAGACACAGGACCTCTCCTACGAGCAGTACTTC
CASKTQDLSYEQYF
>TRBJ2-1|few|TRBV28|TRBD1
TGTGTCAGCACCGAGGGCGGACAGGGGAATGAGCAGTTCTTC
CVSTEGGQGNEQFF
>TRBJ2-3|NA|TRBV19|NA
TGTGCCAGTTGCGTGGACCCAAGGGCAGATACGCAGTATTTT
CASCVDPRADTQYF
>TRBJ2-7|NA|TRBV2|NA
TGTGCCAGCAGCGAAGATTCCGGGACATACTCCTACGAGCAGTACTTC
CASSEDSGTYSYEQYF
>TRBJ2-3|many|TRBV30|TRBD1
TGTGCCTGGAGTATCCGGGACAGGGTCGTCGCAGATACGCAGTATTTT
CAWSIRDRVVADTQYF
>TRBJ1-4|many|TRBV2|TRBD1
TGTGCCAGCACCCTCAGGGGGGGAGCTAATGAAAAACTGTTTTTT
CASTLRGGANEKLFF
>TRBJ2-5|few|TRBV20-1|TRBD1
TGCAGTGCCAGGGTCTCCGGGACAGGGGGCCGGGAGACCCAGTACTTC
CSARVSGTGGRETQYF
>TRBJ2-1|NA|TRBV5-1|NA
TGCGCCAGCAGCTTGGCCGGCACCTCCACAGAGTTCTTC
CASSLAGTSTEFF
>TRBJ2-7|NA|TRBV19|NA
TGTGCCAGTAGTATTACCCATTCCTCCTACGAGCAGTACTTC
CASSITHSSYEQYF
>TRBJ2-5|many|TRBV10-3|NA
TGTGCCATCAGTGAGTCCCCGGTGCGGCACTGGACCCAGTACTTC
CAISESPVRHWTQYF
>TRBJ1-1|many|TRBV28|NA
TGTGCCAGCAGTTTATTCGGGGTCCCTGAAGCTTTCTTT
CASSLFGVPEAFF
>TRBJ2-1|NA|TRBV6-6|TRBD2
TGTGCCAGCAGTTACGCCGAACTAGCGGGCTACAATGAGCAGTTCTTC
CASSYAELAGYNEQFF